The 9 T cell receptor beta chains below were found in one sample sequenced in a study of CDR3 diversity in severe acne. TCRdb redid the calling of the PCR reads with MiXCR, one entry per CDR3 protein. The sample contains under 100,000 distinct CDR3 sequences, about 48% of which appear only once. Sequencing input: blood. Receptors originate from a male donor in good health, serving as a control.

This clonotype turned up a few times. The V and J genes are TRBV12-3 or TRBV12-4 and TRBJ1-1, with D possibly being TRBD1 (5 bases). The CDR3 contains 14 residues. Trimming took 8 bases from V and 3 from J, leaving 16 bases between them. CDR3 DNA sequence: TGTGCCAGCGGACGAGCAGGGTTGGACACTGAAGCTTTCTTT. Its translation: CASGRAGLDTEAFF.

The gene calls are TRBV6-2 or TRBV6-3 and TRBJ2-7, with TRBD2 matching over 7 bases. In germline, CDR1 is MNHEY, CDR2 SVGEGT. With V trimmed by 6 bases and J by 7 bases, 21 bases remained unmatched. The CDR3 consists of 17 residues. CDR3 sequence (DNA): TGTGCCAGCAGCCGTTCGGGCGGGTCCAGCCCCGGGGGGGAGCAGTACTTC. This translates into CASSRSGGSSPGGEQYF.

This clonotype was observed once. The V and J genes are TRBV29-1 and TRBJ1-1, with TRBD1 as a possible D gene (6 bases). Germline CDR1 is SQVTM and CDR2 is ANQGSEA. Between the trimmed V and J ends, which lost 3 bases and 5 bases, there was a span of 10 bases. The length of the CDR3 is 12 residues. As DNA, the CDR3 is TGCAGCGTTGAGAAGGGGGGTACTGAAGCTTTCTTT. Its translation is CSVEKGGTEAFF.

This clonotype has at least ten counts. The rearrangement joins TRBV7-2 to TRBJ2-5, with D perhaps assigned TRBD1 or TRBD2 (5 bases each). The CDR3 spans 14 residues. CDR1 is SGHTA, CDR2 FQGNSA, per germline. The ends were cut back, 0 bases at V and 0 bases at J, with 5 bases in the middle. The CDR3: CASSLAGDQETQYF. The DNA of the CDR3 is TGTGCCAGCAGCTTAGCGGGGGACCAAGAGACCCAGTACTTC.

This clonotype came up many times. The chain carries TRBV25-1 and TRBJ1-2, with 7 bases that match TRBD1. V was clipped by 1 base and J by 7 bases; unmatched bases: 6. The CDR3 extends over 14 amino acids. The germline V gene has CDR1 MGHDK and CDR2 SYGVNS. The DNA of the CDR3 is TGTGCCAGCAGTGAATTGGGAGGGGGCGTTGGCTACACCTTC. Protein: CASSELGGGVGYTF.

This clonotype has at least ten counts. The chain's CDR3 is CASSLEGGLNTGELFF. CDR3 sequence (DNA): TGCGCCAGCAGCTTGGAGGGGGGCTTGAACACCGGGGAGCTGTTTTTT. The chain combines TRBV5-1 with TRBJ2-2, with D perhaps TRBD1 or TRBD2 (6 bases each). V was shortened by 0 bases and J by 1 base, with 10 bases between the two germline ends. The CDR3 extends over 16 amino acids. Germline V gene lookup returns CDR1 SGHRS and CDR2 YFSETQ.

The chain recombines TRBV20-1 with TRBJ2-7, with D possibly TRBD2 on 6 matching bases. This CDR3 has 11 amino acids. CDR1 DFQATT and CDR2 SNEGSKA come from the germline V gene (reference sequence). V was shortened by 6 bases and J by 2 bases, with 8 bases between the two germline ends. The chain's CDR3 is CSAGGAYEQYF. The CDR3, as DNA: TGCAGTGCCGGGGGAGCCTACGAGCAGTACTTC.

J is TRBJ2-7 and V is TRBV6-4; tentative D call: TRBD1 (6 bases). V lost 0 bases and J 7 bases, leaving 19 bases between the germline ends. In germline, CDR1 is MRHNA, CDR2 SNTAGT. The CDR3 covers 16 residues. Written as DNA, the CDR3 is TGTGCCAGCAGTGACTCGGACAGCCCGTTGAACGGTGAGCAGTACTTC. This translates into CASSDSDSPLNGEQYF.

In this sample, this clonotype is medium-sized (0.01 to 0.1%). The V call is TRBV6-4, the J call TRBJ2-5, with a weak D call TRBD1 (5 bases). Germline CDR1 MRHNA, CDR2 SNTAGT. The CDR3 sequence is 13 residues long. The V end was cut by 4 bases, the J end by 5 bases, with 11 bases between. The DNA for the CDR3 is TGTGCCAGCAGTGCCCAGGGTGGGGAGACCCAGTACTTC. Translated: CASSAQGGETQYF.